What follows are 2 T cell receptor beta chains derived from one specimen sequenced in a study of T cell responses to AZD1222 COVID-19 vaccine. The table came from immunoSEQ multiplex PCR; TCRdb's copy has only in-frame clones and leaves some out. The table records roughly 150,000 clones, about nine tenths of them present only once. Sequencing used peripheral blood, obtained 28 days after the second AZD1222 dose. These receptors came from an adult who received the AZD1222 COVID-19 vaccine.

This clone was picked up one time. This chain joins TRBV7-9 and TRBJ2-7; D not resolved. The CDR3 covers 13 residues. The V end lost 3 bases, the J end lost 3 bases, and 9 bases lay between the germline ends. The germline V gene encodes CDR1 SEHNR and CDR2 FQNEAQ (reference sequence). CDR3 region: CASSFADIYEQYF. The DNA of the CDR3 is TGTGCCAGCAGCTTCGCAGACATCTACGAGCAGTACTTC.

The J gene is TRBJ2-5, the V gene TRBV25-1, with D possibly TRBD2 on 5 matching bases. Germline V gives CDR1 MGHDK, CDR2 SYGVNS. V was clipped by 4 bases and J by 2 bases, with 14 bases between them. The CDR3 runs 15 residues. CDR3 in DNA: TGTGCCAGCAGTGCCTCTCGGGATGCTCAAGAGACCCAGTACTTC. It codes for CASSASRDAQETQYF.